This TCR beta chain was captured by sequencing in a study of immune evolution from preneoplasia to lung adenocarcinoma. Premalignant or tumor cells were enriched by macro-dissection after pathologic assessment. The CDR3 totals 14 residues. Germline loops: CDR1 SGDLS, CDR2 YYNGEE. The V segment lost 2 bases and the J segment 2 bases; nucleotides outside the gene matches: 3. Profiled with immunoSEQ multiplex PCR; TCRdb holds only in-frame clones, not every one. The data hold 8,400 or so clones, with around 81% observed a single time. J is TRBJ2-7 and V is TRBV9; 8 bases map to TRBD1. The source material was FFPE invasive lung adenocarcinoma tissue. This TCR was sampled from a person between 50 and 60 years old with lung adenocarcinoma. The CDR3 DNA reads TGTGCCAGCAGCGTGACAGGGGCTGCCTACGAGCAGTACTTC. This translates into CASSVTGAAYEQYF.